Detailed here is one T cell receptor (beta chain). This entry belongs to a study of blood T cell repertoires in COVID-19. Study-wide background: Sites in the United States, Italy and Spain provided acute and convalescent COVID-19 samples.

Germline-derived CDR1 and CDR2 are SGHTA and FQGNSA. The CDR3 runs 17 residues. V was pared by 5 bases and J by 4 bases, with 12 bases of the junction left unmatched. The protocol was immunoSEQ multiplex PCR, while the TCRdb copy is restricted to in-frame clones and leaves out a portion. The table records 200,000 to 300,000 clones, around 80% of them present only once. Sequencing was performed on peripheral blood. The TCR was taken from a man aged 55-75 years with acute or convalescent COVID-19. V usage is TRBV7-2 and J usage is TRBJ1-5, with 9 bases aligning to TRBD1. CDR3 in amino acids: CASSPPGQGLRNQPQHF. The CDR3 coding sequence is TGTGCCAGCAGCCCCCCGGGACAGGGCCTCCGAAATCAGCCCCAGCATTTT.